These 19 T cell receptor beta chains were all obtained from the same sample, sequenced in a study of identical twins. In TCRdb, the 5' RACE reads were re-called with MiXCR into one record per CDR3 protein. The data contain around 1.7 million distinct CDR3 sequences, under 35% of them singletons. The sequenced material came from cord blood. The receptors were sampled from a newborn girl in good health.

This clonotype occurred a few times. The chain joins TRBV28 to TRBJ1-1; D uncertain. The CDR3 spans 13 residues. The V gene lost 2 bases and the J gene lost 4 bases, with 8 bases spanning the gap. From germline, CDR1 is MDHEN and CDR2 SYDVKM. CDR3 in amino acids: CASSLQTATEAFF. The CDR3 bases are TGTGCCAGCAGTTTACAGACGGCCACTGAAGCTTTCTTT.

This clonotype was detected only a few times. V and J are TRBV6-5 and TRBJ2-3; TRBD2 is a possible D gene (6 bases). Between the trimmed V and J ends, which lost 0 bases and 0 bases, there was a span of 10 bases. The CDR3 spans 16 residues. Germline V gene data show CDR1 as MNHEY and CDR2 as SVGAGI. Here the CDR3 reads CASSYSGSGSTDTQYF. CDR3 bases: TGTGCCAGCAGTTACTCCGGGAGTGGGAGCACAGATACGCAGTATTTT.

V and J are TRBV9 and TRBJ2-7, with D possibly matching TRBD2 (5 bases). With 7 bases removed from V and 0 bases from J, the gap between germline ends came to 11 bases. Germline V gene data show CDR1 as SGDLS and CDR2 as YYNGEE. CDR3 length equals 13 residues. CDR3: CASGNSVSYEQYF. The CDR3 coding sequence is TGTGCCAGCGGTAATAGCGTCTCCTACGAGCAGTACTTC.

This rearrangement joins TRBV7-2 to TRBJ2-1; possible D gene TRBD2, 7 bases. The tail of the sequence fits TRBJ2-7 better, so the J call may be wrong. The CDR3 extends over 18 amino acids. CDR1 is SGHTA and CDR2 is FQGNSA in the germline V gene. CDR3 amino acids: CASTRDYLLDSSYNEQYF. CDR3 nucleotide sequence: TGTGCCAGCACCCGGGACTACCTCTTGGACAGCTCCTACAATGAGCAGTACTTC.

The rearrangement uses TRBV9 and TRBJ2-2; TRBD2 might be the D (5 bases). Germline loops: CDR1 SGDLS, CDR2 YYNGEE. V lost 0 bases to trimming and J lost 5 bases, with 11 bases between them. The CDR3 covers 15 residues. The CDR3 sequence is CASSVAGLGTGELFF. CDR3 nucleotide sequence: TGTGCCAGCAGCGTAGCGGGATTAGGGACCGGGGAGCTGTTTTTT.

The chain links TRBV29-1 to TRBJ2-1; D tentatively reads TRBD1 or TRBD2 (6 bases each). The CDR3 consists of 15 residues. V gave up 8 bases and J gave up 0 bases, with 17 bases separating them. The germline gives CDR1 SQVTM, CDR2 ANQGSEA. For the CDR3, the DNA is TGCAGCACCCTAGGGGGGCCAAGCTCCTACAATGAGCAGTTCTTC. Translating it yields CSTLGGPSSYNEQFF.

The genes are TRBV4-1 and TRBJ1-1; D is ambiguous. CDR3 length: 14 amino acids. Germline V gives CDR1 MGHRA, CDR2 YSYEKL. V was clipped by 0 bases and J by 1 base, with 6 bases between them. The CDR3 coding sequence is TGCGCCAGCAGCCAAGAGCTGGGGAACACTGAAGCTTTCTTT. This gives the protein CASSQELGNTEAFF.

The chain is built from TRBV9 and TRBJ2-1; TRBD2 matches at 9 bases. The CDR3 has 15 amino acids. The junction had 4 bases not matched to a gene; V was cut back by 0 bases and J by 6 bases. Germline lookup yields CDR1 SGDLS and CDR2 YYNGEE. The CDR3 coding sequence is TGTGCCAGCAGCGTAGGACTAGCGGCCCTCAATGAGCAGTTCTTC. Its protein is CASSVGLAALNEQFF.

This clonotype has a handful of counts. This chain connects TRBV25-1 to TRBJ2-4; 10 bases map to TRBD1. The J call could be wrong; TRBJ2-7 is a better fit for the DNA end. The CDR3 contains 15 residues. Germline lookup yields CDR1 MGHDK and CDR2 SYGVNS. The CDR3 loop is CASSEAGTGAYEQYF. Written as DNA, the CDR3 is TGTGCCAGCAGTGAAGCCGGGACAGGGGCCTACGAGCAGTACTTC.

This clonotype was seen ten or more times. The chain links TRBV3-1 to TRBJ2-3; D is unclear. V lost 6 bases, J lost 0 bases, and 7 bases lay in between. The length of the CDR3 is 13 residues. Germline CDR1 LGHDT, CDR2 YNNKEL (reference sequence). The CDR3 coding sequence is TGTGCCAGCAGTCGGTCTAGCACAGATACGCAGTATTTT. This translates into CASSRSSTDTQYF.

In its sample, this clonotype was seen a few times. The chain couples TRBV20-1 to TRBJ1-5, with D perhaps TRBD1 (5 bases). Germline CDR1 DFQATT, CDR2 SNEGSKA (reference sequence). The V end lost 3 bases, the J end lost 7 bases, and 13 bases lay between the germline ends. The CDR3 has 13 residues. CDR3 DNA: TGCAGTGCTAGGGGTCAGGGTGTCCAGCCCCAGCATTTT. Translated: CSARGQGVQPQHF.

The rearrangement uses TRBV20-1 and TRBJ2-7, with no clear D. The length of the CDR3 is 14 residues. V lost 3 bases and J 1 base, leaving 13 bases between the germline ends. Germline V lookup: CDR1 DFQATT, CDR2 SNEGSKA (reference sequence). CDR3 DNA: TGCAGTGCTAGTAGACCTGTCGGTTCCTACGAGCAGTACTTC. Its protein product is CSASRPVGSYEQYF.

The V call is TRBV4-1, the J call TRBJ1-1; TRBD1 is a possible D gene (5 bases). The CDR3 extends over 13 amino acids. The germline gives CDR1 MGHRA, CDR2 YSYEKL. V shed 4 bases and J shed 6 bases, with 12 bases lying between them. As DNA, the CDR3 is TGCGCCAGCAGCCGCGGGGGTATCCCTGAAGCTTTCTTT. This sequence encodes CASSRGGIPEAFF.

In its sample, this clonotype was seen many times. CDR3 coding DNA: TGTGCCAGCAGCATTAGTCATGCCAAAGAGACCCAGTACTTC. Amino acid sequence: CASSISHAKETQYF. The V gene is TRBV7-9, the J gene TRBJ2-5; no clear D. The CDR3 spans 14 residues. With 5 bases removed from V and 3 bases from J, the gap between germline ends came to 13 bases. Germline V lookup: CDR1 SEHNR, CDR2 FQNEAQ (reference sequence).

The chain uses TRBV28 and TRBJ2-5; D call uncertain. The DNA matches TRBJ2-7 better at its end, which makes the J call doubtful. Germline V lookup: CDR1 MDHEN, CDR2 SYDVKM. The CDR3 sequence is 12 residues long. The CDR3 DNA follows: TGTGCCAGCACCTCCCCTCTGGGCGAGCAGTACTTC. It specifies CASTSPLGEQYF.

This clonotype was recorded a few times. One junction end disagrees with the germline gene, perhaps due to a read error. The chain is built from TRBV28 and TRBJ2-3; D possibly uses TRBD1 or TRBD2 (5 bases each). The germline V gene has CDR1 MDHEN and CDR2 SYDVKM. The CDR3 extends over 16 amino acids. CDR3 in DNA: TGTGCCAGCACTTTAACCCCAAACAGGAGGCCAGATACGCAGTATTTT. Translation: CASTLTPNRRPDTQYF.

This chain's CDR3 is CATSDSGGGEQFF. CDR3 coding DNA: TGTGCCACCAGTGACTCGGGGGGCGGTGAGCAGTTCTTC. The rearrangement joins TRBV24-1 to TRBJ2-1; a weak D match, TRBD2 (7 bases). The ends were cut back, 4 bases at V and 9 bases at J, with 12 bases in the middle. The CDR3 runs 13 residues. The V gene's germline CDR1 is KGHDR and CDR2 SFDVKD.

This clonotype was observed a few times. The chain combines TRBV7-9 with TRBJ1-4, with TRBD1 matching over 7 bases. Germline lookup yields CDR1 SEHNR and CDR2 FQNEAQ (reference sequence). The CDR3 sequence is 16 residues long. J lost 8 bases, V lost 1 base, and 10 bases had no gene match. The CDR3 region is CASSLVSYRGGEKLFF. CDR3 nucleotide sequence: TGTGCCAGCAGCTTAGTCTCGTACAGGGGTGGGGAAAAACTGTTTTTT.

The V gene is TRBV24-1, the J gene TRBJ2-3, with 11 bases that match TRBD1. CDR1 is KGHDR and CDR2 is SFDVKD in the germline V gene. CDR3 length equals 17 residues. After removal of 5 bases from V and 4 bases from J, the junction contained 10 bases not matched to a gene. The CDR3 coding sequence is TGTGCCACCAGTGGGGTGACCGGACAGGGGGCCTCAGATACGCAGTATTTT. Residues: CATSGVTGQGASDTQYF.